The present TCR beta chain was sequenced within a study of cytomegalovirus exposure and HLA in healthy donors. Notes on the study in general: Rarity characterized most TCR sequences, yet some public TCRs appeared in many donors. Indistinguishable V segments, including TRBV6-2 and TRBV6-3, were excluded. TCR beta V- and J-gene trimming was later associated with a missense DCLRE1C variant.

60 Vbeta and 13 Jbeta primers were used in PCR. Measured with immunoSEQ multiplex PCR; TCRdb has only the in-frame clones, and not every one. The sample carries some 130,000 clones, around 78% recorded once. Concerning this clone itself: Its antigen is still unknown.

The ends were cut back, 4 bases at V and 11 bases at J, with 13 bases in the middle. This CDR3 is 12 amino acids long. Germline V gene data show CDR1 as SGHTS and CDR2 as YDEGEE. The sequenced material came from PBMCs. This TCR was recovered from a woman between 35 and 50 years old in good health and CMV-seronegative. V and J are TRBV5-8 and TRBJ1-5; no reliable D call. The CDR3 bases are TGTGCCAGCAGCCCTCTGACAATGGCCCAGCATTTT. Translating it yields CASSPLTMAQHF.